Below are 26 T cell receptor beta chains sequenced from a single sample in a study of shared clonotypes between healthy human individuals. Some clones are missing from TCRdb's copy, which holds only in-frame ones; the method was immunoSEQ multiplex PCR. The sample carries millions of clones, around nine tenths recorded once. Material: naive CD4+ T cells sorted from blood. This sample's subset: CD45RA+ positively selected. Receptors originate from a man aged 18 to 30 in good health.

The genes are TRBV19 and TRBJ1-2; maybe TRBD1 (6 bases). The germline gives CDR1 LNHDA, CDR2 SQIVND (reference sequence). The V and J ends lost 5 bases and 1 base respectively, with 26 bases between them. This CDR3 contains 19 residues. CDR3 amino acids: CASSPRGGQIFYGNYGYTF. CDR3 DNA sequence: TGTGCCAGTAGTCCCCGAGGGGGGCAAATCTTTTATGGTAACTATGGCTACACCTTC.

The J gene is TRBJ2-7, the V gene TRBV11-2; D might be TRBD1 (6 bases). The CDR3 extends over 15 amino acids. Germline lookup yields CDR1 SGHAT and CDR2 FQNNGV. The V and J ends lost 5 bases and 3 bases respectively, with 17 bases between them. CDR3 nucleotide sequence: TGTGCCAGCAGCCGTAGGACGGCAGGGGACTACGAGCAGTACTTC. Residues: CASSRRTAGDYEQYF.

This rearrangement joins TRBV20-1 to TRBJ1-1; perhaps TRBD1 as D (5 bases). V lost 6 bases to trimming and J lost 9 bases, with 11 bases between them. This CDR3 contains 10 residues. Germline V gene data show CDR1 as DFQATT and CDR2 as SNEGSKA (reference sequence). The CDR3 loop reads CSAVTAKAFF. The CDR3 nucleotides are TGCAGTGCCGTGACAGCAAAAGCTTTCTTT.

This clone was recorded once. The CDR3 coding sequence is TGTGCCAGCACCACTGGCGGGGGCAGAGATTACAATGAGCAGTTCTTC. Amino acids: CASTTGGGRDYNEQFF. The chain recombines TRBV9 with TRBJ2-1; D perhaps matches TRBD2 (7 bases). V was clipped by 6 bases and J by 4 bases, with 20 bases between them. This CDR3 is 16 amino acids long. CDR1 is SGDLS, CDR2 YYNGEE, per germline.

V usage is TRBV7-9 and J usage is TRBJ2-5; possibly TRBD1 for D (5 bases). CDR3 size: 14 residues. Germline V gives CDR1 SEHNR, CDR2 FQNEAQ (reference sequence). Trimming shortened V by 4 bases and J by 2 bases, and 11 bases separated the two germline ends. Written as DNA, the CDR3 is TGTGCCAGCAGCTCCCGGACAAATCAAGAGACCCAGTACTTC. Translating gives CASSSRTNQETQYF.

Comment on this clone: The same CDR3 also results from other DNA sequences found in this sample. The V gene is TRBV7-2, the J gene TRBJ1-4; no definite D call. CDR1 SGHTA and CDR2 FQGNSA come from the germline V gene. V was shortened by 3 bases and J by 5 bases, with 7 bases between the two germline ends. CDR3 length equals 13 residues. The CDR3 spells CASSLGLNEKLFF. CDR3 DNA: TGTGCCAGCAGCTTGGGATTGAATGAAAAACTGTTTTTT.

The CDR3 nucleotides read TGTGCCAGCAGCTTAGTAAGTCCCGGAAGGAGCACAGATACGCAGTATTTT. Amino acids: CASSLVSPGRSTDTQYF. The V call is TRBV7-2, the J call TRBJ2-3; D ambiguous. Trimming stripped 1 base from V and 0 bases from J, with 14 bases between. The CDR3 runs 17 residues. CDR1 and CDR2 (germline): SGHTA, FQGNSA. The complete variable domain, with remaining parts taken from reference TRBV7-2 and TRBJ2-3, reads GAGVSQSPSNKVTEKGKDVELRCDPISGHTALYWYRQSLGQGLEFLIYFQGNSAPDKSGLPSDRFSAERTGGSVSTLTIQRTQQEDSAVYLCASSLVSPGRSTDTQYFGPGTRLTVL.

The genes are TRBV4-1 and TRBJ2-7, with 11 bases aligning to TRBD1. J was trimmed by 2 bases and V by 0 bases; bases with no gene match: 15. This CDR3 region has 20 residues. Germline lookup yields CDR1 MGHRA and CDR2 YSYEKL. The CDR3 DNA reads TGCGCCAGCAGCCAAGACCCCCGGACAGGGGGCGTCCATAGCGCCTACGAGCAGTACTTC. Its translation: CASSQDPRTGGVHSAYEQYF.

The chain couples TRBV18 to TRBJ1-2; D not certain. V lost 2 bases and J lost 0, with 7 bases in between. Looked up from germline, CDR1 is KGHSH and CDR2 is LQKENI. The CDR3 extends over 14 amino acids. CDR3 DNA: TGTGCCAGCTCACCAGGGCCAGCTAACTATGGCTACACCTTC. Its translation is CASSPGPANYGYTF.

The chain carries TRBV6-4 and TRBJ2-3, with D possibly TRBD2 on 6 matching bases. Germline-derived CDR1 and CDR2 are MRHNA and SNTAGT. This CDR3 has 15 amino acids. Trimming took 4 bases from V and 0 from J, leaving 11 bases between them. The CDR3 protein is CASSVGLKSTDTQYF. In DNA, the CDR3 is TGTGCCAGCAGTGTGGGACTGAAGAGCACAGATACGCAGTATTTT.

This sequence joins TRBV6-1 and TRBJ1-5; D unresolved. CDR1 is MNHNS, CDR2 SASEGT, per germline. There are 14 residues in the CDR3. Trimming took off 4 bases at V and 0 bases at J, with 7 bases between the two ends. CDR3 protein: CASSVFSSNQPQHF. CDR3 nucleotides: TGTGCCAGCAGTGTCTTTAGTAGCAATCAGCCCCAGCATTTT.

This clone was seen more than once but under ten times. This rearrangement joins TRBV29-1 to TRBJ1-1; D perhaps matches TRBD1 (5 bases). CDR1 is SQVTM, CDR2 ANQGSEA, per germline. Trimming shortened V by 2 bases and J by 3 bases, and 13 bases separated the two germline ends. The length of the CDR3 is 14 residues. The CDR3: CSVEQGSRYTEAFF. DNA of the CDR3: TGCAGCGTTGAACAGGGAAGTAGGTACACTGAAGCTTTCTTT.

With respect to this clone: An end of the junction does not agree with germline; a read error may underlie this. V and J are TRBV5-6 and TRBJ2-5; a possible D gene is TRBD2 (5 bases). Germline V gene data show CDR1 as SGHDT and CDR2 as YYEEEE. The CDR3 length is 12 residues. CDR3 sequence: CASSPGVGRSHF. As DNA, the CDR3 is TGTGCCAGCAGCCCCGGAGTAGGGAGATCCCACTTC.

The V gene is TRBV6-1, the J gene TRBJ2-1; D call uncertain. Germline V gene lookup returns CDR1 MNHNS and CDR2 SASEGT. Trimming pared 2 bases from V and 7 bases from J, leaving 15 bases between. The CDR3 spans 15 residues. As DNA, the CDR3 is TGTGCCAGCAGTGAACGGTCGTCGGATGGGAATGAGCAGTTCTTC. Translated, it gives CASSERSSDGNEQFF.

The rearrangement links TRBV29-1 to TRBJ2-5, with D perhaps matching TRBD1 (7 bases). CDR3 length: 15 amino acids. The germline V gene has CDR1 SQVTM and CDR2 ANQGSEA. The V and J ends lost 1 base and 5 bases respectively, with 17 bases between them. The CDR3 region is CSVEGGRGEVETQYF. CDR3 sequence (DNA): TGCAGCGTTGAAGGTGGCAGGGGGGAAGTGGAGACCCAGTACTTC. Supplemented by reference TRBV29-1 and TRBJ2-5, the full variable domain reads SAVISQKPSRDICQRGTSLTIQCQVDSQVTMMFWYRQQPGQSLTLIATANQGSEATYESGFVIDKFPISRPNLTFSTLTVSNMSPEDSSIYLCSVEGGRGEVETQYFGPGTRLLVL.

V is TRBV29-1 and J is TRBJ1-5; a weak D match, TRBD1 (6 bases). With 5 bases removed from V and 5 bases from J, the gap between germline ends came to 13 bases. In germline, CDR1 is SQVTM, CDR2 ANQGSEA. The CDR3 has 13 residues. The CDR3 DNA sequence: TGCAGCGTTAAGGACAGCGCCCATCAGCCCCAGCATTTT. It yields the protein CSVKDSAHQPQHF.

The CDR3 coding sequence is TGTGCCAGCAGACCTACCCCGGGGGTTGGGGGCGCGAAAGGCTACACCTTC. Translated, it gives CASRPTPGVGGAKGYTF. The chain carries TRBV27 and TRBJ1-2; TRBD1 is a possible D gene (6 bases). The germline gives CDR1 MNHEY, CDR2 SMNVEV (reference sequence). CDR3 length: 17 residues. V lost 6 bases and J 8 bases, leaving 28 bases between the germline ends.

The J gene is TRBJ2-3, the V gene TRBV5-1; 8 nucleotides agree with TRBD2. CDR3 length: 15 residues. Unmatched junction bases numbered 6, after V lost 4 bases and J lost 2 bases. Germline CDR1 reads SGHRS; CDR2 reads YFSETQ. This CDR3 reads CASSLSGDPTDTQYF. In DNA form, the CDR3 reads TGCGCCAGCAGCCTTAGCGGGGACCCCACAGATACGCAGTATTTT.

For the CDR3, the DNA is TGTGCCAGCAGCCCCACTGGGACTAGCGGGGGGTCTAGCACAGATACGCAGTATTTT. Translating it yields CASSPTGTSGGSSTDTQYF. The rearrangement links TRBV7-3 to TRBJ2-3, with 15 bases matching TRBD2. The V gene's germline CDR1 is SGHTA and CDR2 FQGTGA. The CDR3 is made up of 19 amino acids. V lost 5 bases, J lost 0 bases, and 9 bases stayed unmatched.

This rearrangement joins TRBV30 to TRBJ2-3, with D hard to call. V was clipped by 6 bases and J by 0 bases, with 10 bases between them. This CDR3 contains 13 residues. The germline V gene encodes CDR1 GTSNPN and CDR2 SVGIG (reference sequence). The CDR3 reads CACSPVSTDTQYF. The CDR3 bases are TGTGCCTGTTCACCAGTCAGCACAGATACGCAGTATTTT.

V usage is TRBV7-8 and J usage is TRBJ2-2; TRBD2 matches 9 bases. The CDR3 contains 16 residues. Germline CDR1 reads SGHVS; CDR2 reads FQNEAQ. Unmatched junction bases numbered 8, after V lost 5 bases and J lost 4 bases. The chain's CDR3 is CASSQTSGVFTGELFF. The CDR3 DNA reads TGTGCCAGCAGCCAGACTAGCGGAGTTTTCACCGGGGAGCTGTTTTTT.

The V gene is TRBV18, the J gene TRBJ2-3; either TRBD1 or TRBD2 may fit D (5 bases each). Trimming took off 2 bases at V and 0 bases at J, with 9 bases between the two ends. Germline values: CDR1 KGHSH, CDR2 LQKENI. The CDR3 totals 15 residues. CDR3: CASSPEGSSTDTQYF. CDR3 DNA sequence: TGTGCCAGCTCACCAGAGGGGTCAAGCACAGATACGCAGTATTTT.

This chain uses TRBV29-1 with TRBJ2-3; 8 bases map to TRBD2. Germline trimming cut 7 bases from V and 2 bases from J; bases unmatched to any gene: 11. The CDR3 sequence is 15 residues long. Germline CDR1 and CDR2: SQVTM and ANQGSEA. CDR3 sequence reads: CSGTPGLGSTDTQYF. The CDR3 DNA follows: TGCAGCGGAACCCCGGGACTAGGGTCCACAGATACGCAGTATTTT.

V usage is TRBV2 and J usage is TRBJ2-7; 16 nucleotides agree with TRBD2. Losses at the gene ends were 6 bases for V and 2 bases for J; bases not matched to a gene: 7. The CDR3 runs to 17 residues. Germline loops: CDR1 SNHLY, CDR2 FYNNEI. CDR3 in DNA: TGTGCCAGCAGCGTAGGGACTAGCGGGGGGGCCCCCTACGAGCAGTACTTC. It encodes CASSVGTSGGAPYEQYF. Looking up the rest from reference TRBV2 and TRBJ2-7 gives the full variable domain: EPEVTQTPSHQVTQMGQEVILRCVPISNHLYFYWYRQILGQKVEFLVSFYNNEISEKSEIFDDQFSVERPDGSNFTLKIRSTKLEDSAMYFCASSVGTSGGAPYEQYFGPGTRLTVT.

In regard to this clone: The same CDR3 also results from other DNA sequences found in this sample. The rearrangement links TRBV6-6 to TRBJ1-2; 7 nucleotides match TRBD1. This CDR3 is built from 13 residues. V lost 6 bases to trimming and J lost 7 bases; unmatched junction nucleotides: 8. Germline CDR1 is MNHNY and CDR2 is SVGAGI (reference sequence). CDR3 nucleotide sequence: TGTGCCAGCAGAACGACAGGGTTGGGTGGCTACACCTTC. Translated, it gives CASRTTGLGGYTF.

This chain connects TRBV5-1 to TRBJ2-5; D is perhaps TRBD1 (5 bases). Germline CDR1 and CDR2: SGHRS and YFSETQ. The CDR3 is 14 residues long. V shed 4 bases and J shed 7 bases, with 17 bases lying between them. The CDR3 nucleotides read TGCGCCAGCAGCCCGATAACAGGACCTGGGACCCAGTACTTC. Translated: CASSPITGPGTQYF.